These 23 T cell receptor beta chains were all obtained from the same sample, sequenced in a study of blood T cell repertoires in COVID-19. TCRdb's copy holds only in-frame clones and misses some; the assay was immunoSEQ multiplex PCR. The sample yields 81,000 or so clones, around 88% seen once. Sequences were obtained from peripheral blood. Receptors originate from a man aged 50 to 60 with active COVID-19.

The rearrangement uses TRBV4-3 and TRBJ2-3, with TRBD2 matching over 8 bases. V was pared by 1 base and J by 5 bases, with 5 bases of the junction left unmatched. Germline loops: CDR1 LGHNA, CDR2 YSLEER. This CDR3 comprises 15 residues. CDR3 DNA: TGCGCCAGCAGCCAAGTGCCGGGGGGGGGAGATACGCAGTATTTT. It encodes CASSQVPGGGDTQYF.

The CDR3 here is CASKTGLAGRSEQFF. CDR3 nucleotide sequence: TGTGCCAGCAAGACCGGACTAGCGGGAAGAAGTGAGCAGTTCTTC. This rearrangement joins TRBV5-6 to TRBJ2-1; the match to TRBD2 covers 12 bases. V shed 6 bases and J 9 bases; nucleotides not matched to a gene: 10. From germline, CDR1 is SGHDT and CDR2 YYEEEE. The CDR3 is 15 amino acids.

V gene TRBV9 combines with J gene TRBJ2-7, with TRBD1 matching 8 bases. Germline trimming cut 0 bases from V and 1 base from J; bases unmatched to any gene: 3. CDR1 is SGDLS and CDR2 is YYNGEE in the germline V gene. The CDR3 has 15 residues. The CDR3 here is CASSVGQGASYEQYF. DNA of the CDR3: TGTGCCAGCAGCGTAGGGCAGGGGGCTTCCTACGAGCAGTACTTC.

The V gene is TRBV7-3, the J gene TRBJ1-2; TRBD1 agrees at 10 bases. The J segment lost 4 bases and the V segment lost 5 bases, leaving 7 bases of the junction unmatched. The CDR3 contains 15 residues. The germline CDR1 and CDR2 sequences are SGHTA and FQGTGA. The CDR3, as DNA: TGTGCCAGCAGCCTAAACCGGGACAGGGGCTATGGCTACACCTTC. As protein: CASSLNRDRGYGYTF.

The CDR3 protein is CASSPGSSGNTIYF. The CDR3 DNA reads TGTGCCAGCTCACCAGGGAGCTCTGGAAACACCATATATTTT. This chain connects TRBV18 to TRBJ1-3; D remains ambiguous. Germline V gene sequence: CDR1 KGHSH, CDR2 LQKENI. The CDR3 totals 14 residues. Trimming cost V 2 bases and J 0 bases, with 5 bases left between them.

V usage is TRBV28 and J usage is TRBJ1-5; a weak D match, TRBD1 (6 bases). The ends were cut back, 7 bases at V and 3 bases at J, with 16 bases in the middle. Germline V CDR1 and CDR2: MDHEN, SYDVKM. The CDR3 has 15 amino acids. In nucleotides, the CDR3 is TGTGCCAGCACTACCAGGGGAGTCTACAATCAGCCCCAGCATTTT. It translates to CASTTRGVYNQPQHF. Complete variable domain (other parts from reference TRBV28 and TRBJ1-5): DVKVTQSSRYLVKRTGEKVFLECVQDMDHENMFWYRQDPGLGLRLIYFSYDVKMKEKGDIPEGYSVSREKKERFSLILESASTNQTSMYLCASTTRGVYNQPQHFGDGTRLSIL.

The V call is TRBV6-1, the J call TRBJ1-2; 10 bases align to TRBD1. The germline gives CDR1 MNHNS, CDR2 SASEGT. This CDR3 has 14 residues. V lost 3 bases, J lost 8 bases, and 6 bases stayed unmatched. The CDR3 DNA reads TGTGCCAGCAGTGACAGTCTGGGACAGGGGGGCTACACCTTC. This gives the protein CASSDSLGQGGYTF.

The chain combines TRBV28 with TRBJ1-5, with D perhaps TRBD1 (5 bases). The CDR3 spans 16 residues. V shed 10 bases and J shed 1 base, with 20 bases lying between them. Germline-derived CDR1 and CDR2 are MDHEN and SYDVKM. For the CDR3, the DNA is TGTGCCACCATAGACAGAAGACTGGGGAGCAATCAGCCCCAGCATTTT. Amino acids: CATIDRRLGSNQPQHF.

With regard to this clone: The same CDR3 can be traced to other DNA sequences in this sample. The gene calls are TRBV2 and TRBJ2-5, with unresolved D. Trimming removed 8 bases from V and 4 bases from J, with 8 bases in between. The CDR3 has 11 amino acids. Per the germline V gene, CDR1 is SNHLY and CDR2 is FYNNEI. The CDR3 here is CASSSGETQYF. The CDR3 DNA follows: TGTGCCAGCTCGTCCGGAGAGACCCAGTACTTC.

This clone was detected once. The rearrangement joins TRBV13 to TRBJ2-7; possibly TRBD2 for D (5 bases). Trimming took 4 bases from V and 3 from J, leaving 13 bases between them. The CDR3 loop spans 14 amino acids. The germline V gene has CDR1 PRHDT and CDR2 FYEKMQ (reference sequence). Written as DNA, the CDR3 is TGTGCCAGCAGCTCCCAGGAGAGGGTCTACGAGCAGTACTTC. The encoded protein is CASSSQERVYEQYF.

This chain connects TRBV6-2 or TRBV6-3 to TRBJ1-6, with 9 bases that match TRBD1. The CDR3 extends over 15 amino acids. With V trimmed by 5 bases and J by 7 bases, 6 bases remained unmatched. The germline V gene has CDR1 MNHEY and CDR2 SVGEGT. CDR3 DNA sequence: TGTGCCAGCAGTAACAGGGGGCGCGGGAATTCACCCCTCCACTTT. Residues: CASSNRGRGNSPLHF.

The chain couples TRBV19 to TRBJ2-7; TRBD1 aligns across 8 bases. The V gene's germline CDR1 is LNHDA and CDR2 SQIVND (reference sequence). The CDR3 totals 15 residues. V trimming: 7 bases; J trimming: 4 bases; junction bases outside the gene matches: 12. CDR3 amino acids: CASKLTGQGTYEQYF. In DNA form, the CDR3 reads TGTGCCAGTAAACTAACCGGACAGGGAACTTACGAGCAGTACTTC.

V is TRBV5-6 and J is TRBJ1-5; D might be TRBD1 (5 bases). Germline CDR1 SGHDT, CDR2 YYEEEE. V lost 0 bases to trimming and J lost 3 bases, with 10 bases between them. The CDR3 sequence is 15 residues long. The CDR3 DNA reads as TGTGCCAGCAGCTTGGGGGGGGTTTTCAATCAGCCCCAGCATTTT. The encoded protein is CASSLGGVFNQPQHF. The complete variable domain, with remaining parts taken from reference TRBV5-6 and TRBJ1-5, reads DAGVTQSPTHLIKTRGQQVTLRCSPKSGHDTVSWYQQALGQGPQFIFQYYEEEERQRGNFPDRFSGHQFPNYSSELNVNALLLGDSALYLCASSLGGVFNQPQHFGDGTRLSIL.

The chain has TRBV5-1 and TRBJ2-7; D remains unclear. This CDR3 has 14 amino acids. V was cut by 0 bases and J by 1 base, with 8 bases left in between. Looked up from germline, CDR1 is SGHRS and CDR2 is YFSETQ. The CDR3 DNA follows: TGCGCCAGCAGCTTGGAACTGTCGTCCTACGAGCAGTACTTC. Its translation: CASSLELSSYEQYF. Combining the CDR3 with reference TRBV5-1 and TRBJ2-7 gives the whole variable domain KAGVTQTPRYLIKTRGQQVTLSCSPISGHRSVSWYQQTPGQGLQFLFEYFSETQRNKGNFPGRFSGRQFSNSRSEMNVSTLELGDSALYLCASSLELSSYEQYFGPGTRLTVT.

Written as DNA, the CDR3 is TGTGCCAGCAGACCAAATCAGGACAGGGGTATGAGTTCACCCCTCCACTTT. Its protein is CASRPNQDRGMSSPLHF. The chain links TRBV7-9 to TRBJ1-6, with 9 bases matching TRBD1. V was pared by 6 bases and J by 9 bases, with 15 bases of the junction left unmatched. The CDR3 length is 17 residues. Germline V gene data show CDR1 as SEHNR and CDR2 as FQNEAQ (reference sequence).

The genes are TRBV30 and TRBJ1-1; D is unclear. Germline V lookup: CDR1 GTSNPN, CDR2 SVGIG (reference sequence). The CDR3 covers 11 residues. Trimming shortened V by 0 bases and J by 7 bases, and 6 bases separated the two germline ends. CDR3 coding DNA: TGTGCCTGGAGTGTACGGGGTGAAGCTTTCTTT. Protein sequence: CAWSVRGEAFF.

CDR3 loop: CSVLFQGNEQFF. The CDR3 bases are TGCAGCGTTCTCTTCCAGGGAAATGAGCAGTTCTTC. This chain uses TRBV29-1 with TRBJ2-1, with D perhaps matching TRBD1 (5 bases). Per the germline V gene, CDR1 is SQVTM and CDR2 is ANQGSEA. V lost 5 bases to trimming and J lost 7 bases, with 12 bases between them. This CDR3 contains 12 residues.

This chain connects TRBV5-1 to TRBJ2-1; D is perhaps TRBD1 (5 bases). V was cut by 4 bases and J by 6 bases, with 8 bases left in between. The CDR3 is made up of 12 amino acids. From germline, CDR1 is SGHRS and CDR2 YFSETQ. CDR3 loop: CASSPDSNEQFF. The CDR3, as DNA: TGCGCCAGCAGCCCCGACAGCAATGAGCAGTTCTTC.

The chain couples TRBV6-4 to TRBJ1-1; 8 bases align to TRBD1. The V gene's germline CDR1 is MRHNA and CDR2 SNTAGT. V was clipped by 2 bases and J by 5 bases; unmatched bases: 1. CDR3 size: 13 residues. The CDR3 bases are TGTGCCAGCAGTGACGACAGGGGAACTGAAGCTTTCTTT. This sequence encodes CASSDDRGTEAFF.

The V and J genes are TRBV28 and TRBJ1-3; the D gene is possibly TRBD1 (6 bases). The CDR3 spans 15 residues. Germline V gene lookup returns CDR1 MDHEN and CDR2 SYDVKM. Trimming took off 6 bases at V and 4 bases at J, with 16 bases between the two ends. The CDR3 is CASSSDRLWGNTIYF. Here the CDR3 DNA reads TGTGCCAGCAGCTCAGACAGGTTGTGGGGAAACACCATATATTTT.

V is TRBV12-3 or TRBV12-4 and J is TRBJ2-7, with D possibly being TRBD1 (6 bases). V lost 6 bases and J lost 2, with 11 bases in between. The CDR3 contains 13 residues. The CDR3 nucleotides read TGTGCCAGCAGGCAGGGGTCCACCTACGAGCAGTACTTC. This codes for CASRQGSTYEQYF.

The gene calls are TRBV30 and TRBJ2-7; 9 bases fit TRBD2. The CDR3 spans 14 residues. Per germline, CDR1 GTSNPN and CDR2 SVGIG (reference sequence). V was clipped by 7 bases and J by 4 bases; unmatched bases: 11. This chain's CDR3 is CASKPGLATYEQYF. Written as DNA, the CDR3 is TGTGCCTCCAAACCGGGACTAGCAACATACGAGCAGTACTTC.

This rearrangement joins TRBV6-2 or TRBV6-3 to TRBJ2-7; D perhaps matches TRBD1 (5 bases). Trimming left V 5 bases short and J 3 bases short, with 20 bases between. The CDR3 is 16 residues long. The germline V gene encodes CDR1 MNHEY and CDR2 SVGEGT. In nucleotides, the CDR3 is TGTGCCAGCAGTACCCCAGGGTCCCCACTTGGCTACGAGCAGTACTTC. Its translation: CASSTPGSPLGYEQYF.